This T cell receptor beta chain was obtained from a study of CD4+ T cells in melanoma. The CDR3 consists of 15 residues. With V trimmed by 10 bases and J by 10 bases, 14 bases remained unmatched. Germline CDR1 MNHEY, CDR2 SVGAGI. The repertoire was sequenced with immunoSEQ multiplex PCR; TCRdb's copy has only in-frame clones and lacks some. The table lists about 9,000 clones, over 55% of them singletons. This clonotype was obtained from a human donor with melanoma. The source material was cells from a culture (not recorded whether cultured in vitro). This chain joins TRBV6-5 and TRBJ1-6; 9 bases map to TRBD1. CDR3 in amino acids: CAIRALDRGSSPLHF. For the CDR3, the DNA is TGTGCCATCAGAGCCCTCGACAGGGGGAGCTCACCCCTCCACTTT.